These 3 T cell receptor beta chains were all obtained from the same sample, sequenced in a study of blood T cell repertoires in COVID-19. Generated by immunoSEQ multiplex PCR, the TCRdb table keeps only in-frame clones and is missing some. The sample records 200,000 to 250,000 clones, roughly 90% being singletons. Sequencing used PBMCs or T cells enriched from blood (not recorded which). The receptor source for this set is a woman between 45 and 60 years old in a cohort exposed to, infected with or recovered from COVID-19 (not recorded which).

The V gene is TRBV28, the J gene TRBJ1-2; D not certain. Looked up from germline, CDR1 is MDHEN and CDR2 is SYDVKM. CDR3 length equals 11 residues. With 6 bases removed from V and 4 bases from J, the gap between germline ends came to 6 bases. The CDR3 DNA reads TGTGCCAGCAGCACGGGCTATGGCTACACCTTC. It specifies CASSTGYGYTF.

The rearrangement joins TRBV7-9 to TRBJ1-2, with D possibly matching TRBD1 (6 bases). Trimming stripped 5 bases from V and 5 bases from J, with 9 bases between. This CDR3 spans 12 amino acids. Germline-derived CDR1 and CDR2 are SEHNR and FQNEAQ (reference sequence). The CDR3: CASSNREYGYTF. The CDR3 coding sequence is TGTGCCAGCAGCAACAGGGAGTATGGCTACACCTTC.

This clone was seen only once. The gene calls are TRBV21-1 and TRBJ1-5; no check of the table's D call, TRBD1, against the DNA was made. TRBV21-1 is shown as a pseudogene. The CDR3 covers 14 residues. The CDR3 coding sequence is TGTGCCAGCAGCAAAGACAGGGGGAGTCAGCCCCAGCATTTT. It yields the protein CASSKDRGSQPQHF.